This entry features one T cell receptor (beta chain) sequence. Per the authors' pipeline: Amplification from reference gene primers served as the basis for estimated nucleated cell counts. Method: immunoSEQ multiplex PCR; TCRdb's copy keeps in-frame clones and lacks some. For V, J and clone size, that table is used; D and trimming come from the DNA. The sample records some 330,000 clones, roughly 91% being singletons. This sample is part of a study of blood T cell repertoires in COVID-19. At the level of the study: T cells, B-cell-depleted T cells, or PBMCs supplied cDNA or gDNA.

CDR3 length: 14 amino acids. Germline V gene sequence: CDR1 LNHNV, CDR2 YYDKDF (reference sequence). The V and J ends lost 0 bases and 5 bases respectively, with 11 bases between them. Seattle's cohort entered during active infection and was followed longitudinally. The TCR comes from a woman between 25 and 40 years old with COVID-19, enrolled during active disease. Sequencing was performed on peripheral blood. The chain combines TRBV15 with TRBJ2-7; a possible D gene is TRBD1 (5 bases). CDR3 in DNA: TGTGCCACCAGCAGAGATGCCAGGGCGGACGAGCAGTACTTC. Translation gives CATSRDARADEQYF.